The clone carrying this T cell receptor beta chain was counted a single time. The V end lost 7 bases, the J end lost 0 bases, and 13 bases lay between the germline ends. The germline V gene has CDR1 KGHDR and CDR2 SFDVKD. The length of the CDR3 is 15 residues. These data are taken from a study of blood T cell repertoires in COVID-19. Study-wide background: Acute-phase and convalescent COVID-19 samples originated in the United States, Italy and Spain. The analysed material was cDNA or gDNA that came from T cells, B-cell-depleted T cells, or PBMCs.

Under the authors' procedure: Researchers report that nucleated cell counts were estimated from reference gene primer amplification. Some clones are missing from TCRdb's copy, which holds only in-frame ones; the method was immunoSEQ multiplex PCR. V and J calls and clone size come straight from that table; D and trimming were deduced from the DNA. The sample has about 140,000 clones; around 84% are singletons. Material: peripheral blood. The chain employs TRBV24-1 and TRBJ2-3; D gene uncertain. The sequence came from an older woman with acute or convalescent COVID-19. This chain's CDR3 is CATSLPGRSTDTQYF. DNA of the CDR3: TGTGCCACCAGCCTTCCAGGAAGGAGCACAGATACGCAGTATTTT.